Shown below are 8 T cell receptor beta chains from a single sample sequenced in a study of shared clonotypes between healthy human individuals. Method: immunoSEQ multiplex PCR; TCRdb's copy keeps in-frame clones and lacks some. The data contain a few hundred thousand clones, under 80% of them seen just once; the ten biggest clones take up over 8.5%. Specimen: memory CD4+ T cells sorted from blood. The subset: CD45RA-negative fraction. The source is a man younger than 45 in good health.

The J gene is TRBJ2-2, the V gene TRBV6-6; the match to TRBD1 covers 7 bases. This CDR3 comprises 13 residues. Germline assignment: CDR1 MNHNY and CDR2 SVGAGI (reference sequence). After removal of 10 bases from V and 2 bases from J, the junction contained 4 bases not matched to a gene. CDR3 DNA sequence: TGTGCCACCCGGGACAGCAACACCGGGGAGCTGTTTTTT. As protein: CATRDSNTGELFF.

The V call is TRBV7-2, the J call TRBJ2-1; tentatively, D is TRBD2 (6 bases). The CDR3 totals 14 residues. Trimming took 4 bases from V and 0 from J, leaving 7 bases between them. The V gene's germline CDR1 is SGHTA and CDR2 FQGNSA. This chain's CDR3 is CASSSGLSYNEQFF. DNA for the CDR3: TGTGCCAGCAGCTCGGGACTCTCCTACAATGAGCAGTTCTTC.

This clone was observed at least ten times. The V and J genes are TRBV28 and TRBJ2-7; 7 nucleotides agree with TRBD1. V gave up 4 bases and J gave up 0 bases; unmatched junction bases: 3. CDR3 length: 14 amino acids. Germline values: CDR1 MDHEN, CDR2 SYDVKM. The CDR3 region is CASSSTGVSYEQYF. As DNA, the CDR3 is TGTGCCAGCAGTTCCACAGGGGTCTCCTACGAGCAGTACTTC.

Comments on this clone: Other nucleotide sequences in the sample specify the same CDR3. The genes are TRBV27 and TRBJ1-5; D is ambiguous. Germline values: CDR1 MNHEY, CDR2 SMNVEV (reference sequence). Between the trimmed V and J ends, which lost 3 bases and 3 bases, there was a span of 3 bases. This CDR3 comprises 12 residues. The CDR3 DNA reads TGTGCCAGCAGTTTTCTCAATCAGCCCCAGCATTTT. Translation gives CASSFLNQPQHF.

This chain uses TRBV7-6 with TRBJ2-5, with D uncertain. CDR1 SGHVS and CDR2 FNYEAQ come from the germline V gene. The CDR3 is made up of 15 amino acids. The ends were cut back, 1 base at V and 3 bases at J, with 12 bases in the middle. The CDR3 DNA follows: TGTGCCAGCAGCTTAGGGGGATCCTGGGAAGAGACCCAGTACTTC. Translating it yields CASSLGGSWEETQYF.

This clone showed up many times. This sequence joins TRBV2 and TRBJ2-7, with D tentatively TRBD1 (5 bases). The CDR3 is 11 amino acids. Germline assignment: CDR1 SNHLY and CDR2 FYNNEI. Trimming cost V 9 bases and J 5 bases, with 11 bases left between them. The CDR3 region is CASTGSNEQYF. The CDR3 coding sequence is TGTGCCAGTACAGGTTCCAACGAGCAGTACTTC.

The chain uses TRBV29-1 and TRBJ2-3; no definite D call. CDR1 SQVTM and CDR2 ANQGSEA come from the germline V gene. This CDR3 comprises 13 residues. Trimming shortened V by 7 bases and J by 0 bases, and 11 bases separated the two germline ends. The CDR3 DNA is TGCAGCGCCGTGGTGGCTAGCACAGATACGCAGTATTTT. Translated: CSAVVASTDTQYF.

The CDR3 region is CASSDRRSKNIQYF. CDR3 coding DNA: TGTGCCAGCAGTGACCGGCGGTCCAAAAACATTCAGTACTTC. This chain uses TRBV2 with TRBJ2-4; no firm D call. The germline gives CDR1 SNHLY, CDR2 FYNNEI. This CDR3 has 14 amino acids. Deletions cut 3 bases from V and 2 bases from J, with 8 bases between.